Below are 14 T cell receptor beta chains sequenced from a single sample in a study of blood T cell repertoires in COVID-19. The repertoire was sequenced with immunoSEQ multiplex PCR; TCRdb's copy has only in-frame clones and lacks some. The table records fewer than 250,000 clones, around 84% of them present only once. Sequencing was carried out using peripheral blood. Every receptor here comes from a man under 40 with active or convalescent COVID-19.

The rearrangement joins TRBV18 to TRBJ2-3, with 10 bases matching TRBD2. V lost 3 bases to trimming and J lost 0 bases; unmatched junction nucleotides: 3. The CDR3 has 16 amino acids. The germline gives CDR1 KGHSH, CDR2 LQKENI. CDR3 coding DNA: TGTGCCAGCTCACCGGAGACTAGCGGGAGCACAGATACGCAGTATTTT. Translating gives CASSPETSGSTDTQYF.

V is TRBV5-4 and J is TRBJ1-2; 7 bases are a match to TRBD1. Trimming took 5 bases from V and 7 from J; bases not matched to a gene: 11. The CDR3 length is 14 residues. Germline V lookup: CDR1 SGHNT, CDR2 YYREEE (reference sequence). CDR3 sequence: CASSPAVTGSGYTF. The DNA of the CDR3 is TGTGCCAGCAGTCCGGCGGTGACAGGGTCTGGCTACACCTTC.

The chain uses TRBV2 and TRBJ2-3; TRBD2 aligns across 9 bases. The CDR3 has 17 residues. Unmatched junction bases numbered 10, after V lost 3 bases and J lost 3 bases. CDR1 and CDR2 from the germline V gene are SNHLY and FYNNEI. The CDR3 region is CASSDRPLAGGTDTQYF. CDR3 nucleotides: TGTGCCAGCAGTGATCGGCCCCTGGCGGGGGGGACAGATACGCAGTATTTT.

This sequence joins TRBV28 and TRBJ2-3; TRBD2 matches 7 bases. This CDR3 is 16 amino acids long. V lost 1 base, J lost 3 bases, and 7 bases stayed unmatched. Germline CDR1 MDHEN, CDR2 SYDVKM. DNA for the CDR3: TGTGCCAGCAGTTTATCGCGGGGGACCCTTACAGATACGCAGTATTTT. Its protein product is CASSLSRGTLTDTQYF.

This chain links TRBV4-1 with TRBJ1-2; D gene unclear. The CDR3 runs to 15 residues. Trimming took off 3 bases at V and 4 bases at J, with 15 bases between the two ends. Germline V gives CDR1 MGHRA, CDR2 YSYEKL. CDR3 coding DNA: TGCGCCAGCAGCCACCCGACATCGGGGTTCTATGGCTACACCTTC. Translated, it gives CASSHPTSGFYGYTF.

Only a few counts were recorded for this clone. The J gene is TRBJ1-3, the V gene TRBV5-6; 9 bases match TRBD1. The CDR3 extends over 16 amino acids. The V gene's germline CDR1 is SGHDT and CDR2 YYEEEE. The ends lost 4 bases at V and 0 bases at J; junction bases unmatched: 5. CDR3 region: CASSPDRGISGNTIYF. CDR3 bases: TGTGCCAGCAGCCCCGACAGGGGGATCTCTGGAAACACCATATATTTT.

The V and J genes are TRBV5-1 and TRBJ2-2, with 7 nucleotides matching TRBD1. Losses at the gene ends were 7 bases for V and 1 base for J; bases not matched to a gene: 7. Germline CDR1 SGHRS, CDR2 YFSETQ. The CDR3 extends over 15 amino acids. The CDR3 here is CASATGELNTGELFF. In DNA, the CDR3 is TGCGCCAGCGCAACAGGGGAATTGAACACCGGGGAGCTGTTTTTT.

CDR3 sequence (DNA): TGTGCCAGCAGTGCCCCACCGGCAGATACGCAGTATTTT. Protein product: CASSAPPADTQYF. The chain employs TRBV28 and TRBJ2-3; no clear D. The ends were cut back, 5 bases at V and 4 bases at J, with 10 bases in the middle. The CDR3 is made up of 13 amino acids. The germline gives CDR1 MDHEN, CDR2 SYDVKM.

This chain connects TRBV5-1 to TRBJ2-1; 9 bases are shared with TRBD1. Germline trimming cut 2 bases from V and 7 bases from J; bases unmatched to any gene: 7. This CDR3 region has 15 residues. Germline V CDR1 and CDR2: SGHRS, YFSETQ. CDR3: CASSLTGTGRNEQFF. Here the CDR3 DNA reads TGCGCCAGCAGCTTAACCGGGACAGGGCGAAATGAGCAGTTCTTC.

The V gene is TRBV6-5, the J gene TRBJ1-6; 7 bases map to TRBD1. V lost 6 bases to trimming and J lost 12 bases; unmatched junction nucleotides: 11. Per the germline V gene, CDR1 is MNHEY and CDR2 is SVGAGI. CDR3 length equals 14 residues. The CDR3, as DNA: TGTGCCAGCAGATCCTCCGGGACAGTTAAACCCCTCCACTTT. Amino acid sequence: CASRSSGTVKPLHF.

The V gene is TRBV7-8, the J gene TRBJ2-5; no reliable D call. The CDR3 extends over 11 amino acids. In germline, CDR1 is SGHVS, CDR2 FQNEAQ. Trimming shortened V by 5 bases and J by 5 bases, and 6 bases separated the two germline ends. The CDR3 nucleotides are TGTGCCAGCAGCCGACGGGAGACCCAGTACTTC. Its translation: CASSRRETQYF.

This chain uses TRBV3-1 (or the pseudogene TRBV3-2) with TRBJ2-7; D is perhaps TRBD1 (6 bases). Germline V gene lookup returns CDR1 LGHDT and CDR2 YNNKEL (reference sequence). Between the trimmed V and J ends, which lost 4 bases and 2 bases, there was a span of 15 bases. This CDR3 spans 15 amino acids. CDR3 DNA sequence: TGTGCCAGCAGCCGGACGACAGGTATTACCTACGAGCAGTACTTC. The encoded protein is CASSRTTGITYEQYF.

The V call is TRBV6-1, the J call TRBJ2-5, with D maybe TRBD1 (5 bases). The CDR3 contains 14 residues. Trimming left V 1 base short and J 5 bases short, with 11 bases between. The germline V gene encodes CDR1 MNHNS and CDR2 SASEGT. The CDR3 bases are TGTGCCAGCAGTGAAGGGGGATGGGGCGAGACCCAGTACTTC. Translated: CASSEGGWGETQYF.

This sequence joins TRBV18 and TRBJ1-4; D uncertain. V was pared by 6 bases and J by 4 bases, with 9 bases between. Germline lookup yields CDR1 KGHSH and CDR2 LQKENI. This CDR3 region has 13 residues. The CDR3 DNA is TGTGCCAGCTCCCTCCGGGATAATGAAAAACTGTTTTTT. Its translation is CASSLRDNEKLFF.